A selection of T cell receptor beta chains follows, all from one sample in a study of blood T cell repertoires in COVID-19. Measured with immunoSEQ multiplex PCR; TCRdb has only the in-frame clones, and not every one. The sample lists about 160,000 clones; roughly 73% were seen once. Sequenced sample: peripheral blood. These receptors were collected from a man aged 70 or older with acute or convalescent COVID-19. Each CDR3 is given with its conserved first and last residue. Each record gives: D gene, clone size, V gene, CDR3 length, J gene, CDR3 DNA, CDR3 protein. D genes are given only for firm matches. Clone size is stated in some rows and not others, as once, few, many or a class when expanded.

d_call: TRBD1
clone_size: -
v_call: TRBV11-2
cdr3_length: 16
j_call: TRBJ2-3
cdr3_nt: TGTGCCAGCAGCCCGAACCGGGACAGCTACACAGATACGCAGTATTTT
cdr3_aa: CASSPNRDSYTDTQYF

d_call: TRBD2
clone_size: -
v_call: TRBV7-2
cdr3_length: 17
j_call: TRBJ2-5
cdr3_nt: TGTGCCAGCAGCCCTATAGCGGGGGGTACCTCTCAAGAGACCCAGTACTTC
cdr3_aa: CASSPIAGGTSQETQYF

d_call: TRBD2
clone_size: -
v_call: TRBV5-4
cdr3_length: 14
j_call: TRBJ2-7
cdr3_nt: TGTGCCAGCAGCCCTGGACTAGCGGGCTACGAGCAGTACTTC
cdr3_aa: CASSPGLAGYEQYF

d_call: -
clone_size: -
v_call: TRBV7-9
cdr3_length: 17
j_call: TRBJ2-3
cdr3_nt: TGTGCCAGCAGACCACCCACGGCGACAGTAGAGGCAGATACGCAGTATTTT
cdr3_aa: CASRPPTATVEADTQYF

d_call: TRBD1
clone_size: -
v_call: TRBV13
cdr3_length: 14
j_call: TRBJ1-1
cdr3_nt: TGTGCCAGCAGCTTGGAGGACAGGGGTACTGAAGCTTTCTTT
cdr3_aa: CASSLEDRGTEAFF

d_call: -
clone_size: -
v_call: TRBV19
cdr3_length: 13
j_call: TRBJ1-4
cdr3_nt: TGTGCCACCAAGGACATATCGGGTGAAAAACTGTTTTTT
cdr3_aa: CATKDISGEKLFF

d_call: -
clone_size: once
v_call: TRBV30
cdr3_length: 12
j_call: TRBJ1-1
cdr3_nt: TGTGCCTGGAGTGACGGGAACACTGAAGCTTTCTTT
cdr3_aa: CAWSDGNTEAFF

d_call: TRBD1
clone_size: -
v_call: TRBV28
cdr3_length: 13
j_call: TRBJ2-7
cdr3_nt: TGTGCCAGCAAAGGACAGGGACGTTACGAGCAGTACTTC
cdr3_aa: CASKGQGRYEQYF

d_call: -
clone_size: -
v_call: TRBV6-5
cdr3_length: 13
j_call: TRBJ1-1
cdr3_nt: TGTGCCAGCAAAAGAGGACAGAACACTGAAGCTTTCTTT
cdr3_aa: CASKRGQNTEAFF

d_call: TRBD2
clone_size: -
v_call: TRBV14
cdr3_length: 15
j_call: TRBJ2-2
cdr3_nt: TGTGCCAGCAGCCACCGACTAGCTCCACCCGGGGAGCTGTTTTTT
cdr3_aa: CASSHRLAPPGELFF

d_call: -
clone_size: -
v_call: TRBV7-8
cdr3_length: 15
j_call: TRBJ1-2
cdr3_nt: TGTGCCAGCAGCTTAGGGGGCGGTGGGGCTTATGGCTACACCTTC
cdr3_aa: CASSLGGGGAYGYTF